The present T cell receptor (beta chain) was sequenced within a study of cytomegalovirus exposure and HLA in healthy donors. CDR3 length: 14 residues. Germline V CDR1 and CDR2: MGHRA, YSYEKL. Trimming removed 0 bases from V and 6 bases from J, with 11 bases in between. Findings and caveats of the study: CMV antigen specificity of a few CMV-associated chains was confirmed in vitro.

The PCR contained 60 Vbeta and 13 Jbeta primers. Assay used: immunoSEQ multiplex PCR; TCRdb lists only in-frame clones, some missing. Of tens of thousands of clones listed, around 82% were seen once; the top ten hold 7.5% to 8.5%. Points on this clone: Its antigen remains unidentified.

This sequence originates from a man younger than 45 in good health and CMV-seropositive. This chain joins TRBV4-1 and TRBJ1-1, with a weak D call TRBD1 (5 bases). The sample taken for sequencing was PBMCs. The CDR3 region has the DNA TGCGCCAGCAGCCAAGAGCAGGGCAGTCCTGAAGCTTTCTTT. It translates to CASSQEQGSPEAFF.